Sequencing of this T cell receptor (beta chain) was carried out in a study of human T cells and chemical hapten exposure. Across the whole study: An area of 2 cm by 2 cm on upper inner arm skin received 2% DPC for sensitization. General observations from the study: No change in TCRs above 1 in 1000 frequency was produced by DPC sensitization.

Germline V gives CDR1 SQVTM, CDR2 ANQGSEA. The CDR3 runs to 13 residues. Trimming shortened V by 5 bases and J by 7 bases, and 17 bases separated the two germline ends. Note on this clonotype: The antigen is not known.

This sample's time point: pre-sensitization, week 0. Described treatment: therapeutic diphenylcyclopropenone sensitization with weekly scalp DPC. Each CDR3 protein gets one entry after TCRdb re-called the RACE reads with MiXCR. The sample includes a few hundred thousand distinct CDR3 sequences, 5% to 6.5% of them seen just once. Sample: whole blood, taken in connection with sensitization to the hapten diphenylcyclopropenone (DPC). This chain joins TRBV29-1 and TRBJ1-1, with D possibly TRBD1 on 5 matching bases. The clonotype originates from a woman in her late teens or twenties with alopecia areata. Some clones in this sample may be carry-over from other donors' samples. This CDR3 is CSVLPDSLGEAFF. CDR3 bases: TGCAGCGTTTTACCAGACAGCCTAGGTGAAGCTTTCTTT.